Sequencing of this T cell receptor (beta chain) was carried out in a study of CD8 T cells in Susac syndrome. After extraction with the RNeasy kit, roughly 0.45 to 1 ug of the RNA was reverse transcribed using random hexamers. Each CDR3 protein is one row after TCRdb ran MiXCR on the immunoSEQ multiplex PCR reads. Of fewer than 250,000 distinct CDR3 sequences in the sample, roughly 90% were seen once. Sequencing of TCR beta was undertaken in CD8+ and CD4+ T cells derived from blood. In contrast to the negatively isolated CD8+ and CD4+ T cells, TEMRA cells were FACS-enriched. The V and J ends lost 0 bases and 2 bases, in that order; junction bases with no gene match: 3. Germline V lookup: CDR1 SGHAT, CDR2 FQNNGV. The CDR3 runs 17 residues.

The clonotype originates from a human donor with multiple sclerosis. Sequenced: CD8+ T cells from PBMCs. The chain recombines TRBV11-2 with TRBJ2-3; 12 bases fit TRBD2. The CDR3 bases are TGTGCCAGCAGCTTAGAGACTAGCGGGGGTATCACAGATACGCAGTATTTT. Translation gives CASSLETSGGITDTQYF.